These T cell receptor beta chains were read from a single sample in a study of OX40 agonist ivuxolimab in advanced cancers. This table comes from immunoSEQ multiplex PCR, and its TCRdb copy is limited to in-frame clones, with some not included. The data show 65,000 to 90,000 clones, 85% to 90% seen once. Sequenced material: CD4+ or CD8+ T cells sorted from blood, taken in a trial of the OX40 agonist ivuxolimab. The receptors originated from an adult with an advanced solid tumor such as melanoma, head and neck, liver or kidney cancer. The CDR3 runs from the conserved cysteine through the conserved F or W. The D gene is left open where the match is weak. A clone size is listed for some rows: how often the clone was seen (once, few, many), or a class if it is expanded.

d_call | j_call | clone_size | v_call | cdr3_aa | cdr3_nt
TRBD2 | TRBJ2-1 | NA | TRBV28 | CASSLLTSGGSLNEQFF | TGTGCCAGCAGTTTATTGACTAGCGGGGGCTCCCTCAATGAGCAGTTCTTC
TRBD2 | TRBJ2-1 | NA | TRBV19 | CASSSGLAGNEQFF | TGTGCCAGTAGCTCGGGACTAGCGGGCAATGAGCAGTTCTTC
NA | TRBJ2-7 | NA | TRBV14 | CASSLGLPTYEQYF | TGTGCCAGCAGCTTGGGACTCCCAACCTACGAGCAGTACTTC
TRBD2 | TRBJ2-1 | NA | TRBV2 | CASSGEGSARRFF | TGTGCCAGCAGCGGGGAGGGGTCAGCGCGAAGGTTCTTC
NA | TRBJ2-1 | NA | TRBV7-9 | CASNGPSSYNEQFF | TGTGCCAGCAATGGCCCGAGCTCCTACAATGAGCAGTTCTTC
TRBD1 | TRBJ2-2 | NA | TRBV27 | CASIGGQGLNTGELFF | TGTGCCAGCATCGGGGGACAGGGCTTGAACACCGGGGAGCTGTTTTTT
TRBD1 | TRBJ2-3 | NA | TRBV29-1 | CSVQQTGGAGDTQYF | TGCAGCGTTCAGCAGACAGGGGGCGCAGGAGATACGCAGTATTTT
TRBD1 | TRBJ2-5 | NA | TRBV9 | CASSVGTGGFETQYF | TGTGCCAGCAGCGTGGGGACAGGGGGATTTGAGACCCAGTACTTC
NA | TRBJ2-1 | NA | TRBV7-9 | CAVRRERGYNEQFF | TGTGCCGTACGACGGGAGAGGGGCTACAATGAGCAGTTCTTC
TRBD2 | TRBJ2-3 | NA | TRBV5-4 | CASSPGTSGGTDTQYF | TGTGCCAGCAGCCCCGGGACTAGCGGGGGCACAGATACGCAGTATTTT
NA | TRBJ2-1 | NA | TRBV5-5 | CASSLTNEQFF | TGTGCCAGCAGCCTAACCAATGAGCAGTTCTTC
NA | TRBJ2-2 | NA | TRBV7-9 | CASSHGSLTGELFF | TGTGCCAGCAGCCATGGGTCCTTAACCGGGGAGCTGTTTTTT
TRBD1 | TRBJ1-6 | NA | TRBV10-2 | CASSESPDRAPHF | TGCGCCAGCAGTGAGTCACCTGACAGGGCACCTCACTTT
TRBD2 | TRBJ2-5 | NA | TRBV11-3 | CASSLILNSGSGETQYF | TGTGCCAGCAGCCTGATTTTGAATAGCGGGAGCGGAGAGACCCAGTACTTC
TRBD1 | TRBJ1-2 | NA | TRBV30 | CAWKGQGESGYTF | TGTGCCTGGAAGGGACAGGGAGAGAGTGGCTACACCTTC
NA | TRBJ1-1 | NA | TRBV5-1 | CASSQQVDTEAFF | TGCGCCAGCAGCCAACAGGTGGACACTGAAGCTTTCTTT
TRBD2 | TRBJ2-5 | NA | TRBV4-1 | CASSQEELALGETQYF | TGCGCCAGCAGCCAAGAGGAACTAGCGCTTGGCGAGACCCAGTACTTC
NA | TRBJ2-1 | NA | TRBV27 | CASSDSLSNEQFF | TGTGCCAGCAGTGACTCTCTGTCGAATGAGCAGTTCTTC
TRBD2 | TRBJ2-7 | NA | TRBV5-6 | CASSLVGRAKYYEQYF | TGTGCCAGCAGCTTGGTCGGGAGGGCCAAGTACTACGAGCAGTACTTC
TRBD2 | TRBJ2-7 | NA | TRBV5-4 | CASSLVPGGAYEQYF | TGTGCCAGCAGCTTGGTGCCGGGAGGGGCCTACGAGCAGTACTTC
NA | TRBJ1-3 | NA | TRBV28 | CASSRPGISGNTIYF | TGTGCCAGCAGTCGCCCGGGAATCTCTGGAAACACCATATATTTT
TRBD2 | TRBJ2-1 | NA | TRBV5-1 | CASKTGTSSYNEQFF | TGCGCCAGCAAGACCGGGACTAGCTCCTACAATGAGCAGTTCTTC
TRBD1 | TRBJ2-7 | NA | TRBV19 | CASSSRGPGTGGSYEQYF | TGTGCCAGTAGTTCCCGCGGCCCCGGGACAGGGGGCTCCTACGAGCAGTACTTC
NA | TRBJ2-1 | NA | TRBV4-2 | CASSIETYNEQFF | TGTGCCAGCAGCATTGAGACCTACAATGAGCAGTTCTTC
NA | TRBJ1-5 | NA | TRBV28 | CASSLTRASNQPQHF | TGTGCCAGCAGTTTGACCAGGGCCAGCAATCAGCCCCAGCATTTT
NA | TRBJ1-2 | NA | TRBV4-1 | CASSQGAGVYGYTF | TGCGCCAGCAGCCAAGGAGCGGGGGTCTATGGCTACACCTTC
NA | TRBJ2-1 | NA | TRBV2 | CASTPGRSSYNEQFF | TGTGCCAGCACCCCAGGGCGCAGCTCCTACAATGAGCAGTTCTTC
TRBD2 | TRBJ2-7 | NA | TRBV7-9 | CASSKTSGRSYEQYF | TGTGCCAGCAGCAAGACTAGCGGGAGGTCGTACGAGCAGTACTTC
TRBD2 | TRBJ2-5 | NA | TRBV5-6 | CASSISGLAVQETQYF | TGTGCCAGCAGCATATCGGGACTAGCGGTCCAAGAGACCCAGTACTTC
NA | TRBJ2-5 | NA | TRBV19 | CASSTGGGPRETQYF | TGTGCCAGTAGTACCGGAGGGGGTCCAAGAGAGACCCAGTACTTC
NA | TRBJ1-2 | few | TRBV5-1 | CASSFQGYGYTF | TGCGCCAGCAGCTTTCAGGGTTATGGCTACACCTTC
NA | TRBJ2-1 | NA | TRBV6-1 | CASSEAGDFYNEQFF | TGTGCCAGCAGTGAGGCCGGCGATTTTTACAATGAGCAGTTCTTC
TRBD1 | TRBJ2-5 | NA | TRBV5-4 | CASSLDRGGETQYF | TGTGCCAGCAGCTTGGACAGGGGTGGAGAGACCCAGTACTTC
NA | TRBJ2-7 | NA | TRBV5-8 | CASIKVYGPEQYF | TGTGCCAGCATCAAGGTATACGGCCCCGAGCAGTACTTC
NA | TRBJ1-3 | once | TRBV30 | CAWSKETGNTIYF | TGTGCCTGGAGTAAGGAGACGGGAAACACCATATATTTT
TRBD1 | TRBJ1-5 | NA | TRBV28 | CASNQGGIQNQPQHF | TGTGCCAGCAACCAGGGGGGCATCCAAAATCAGCCCCAGCATTTT
TRBD1 | TRBJ2-3 | once | TRBV18 | CASSPRQQGATQYF | TGTGCCAGCTCACCACGACAACAGGGGGCTACGCAGTATTTT
TRBD1 | TRBJ1-4 | NA | TRBV6-5 | CASKEGAANEKLFF | TGTGCCAGCAAGGAGGGGGCGGCTAATGAAAAACTGTTTTTT
TRBD1 | TRBJ2-2 | NA | TRBV19 | CASTRGLAINTGELFF | TGTGCCAGTACCAGGGGGCTAGCGATCAACACCGGGGAGCTGTTTTTT
NA | TRBJ2-5 | NA | TRBV5-5 | CASTPSPARETQYF | TGTGCCAGCACCCCCAGCCCCGCACGGGAGACCCAGTACTTC
NA | TRBJ2-7 | NA | TRBV4-1 | CASSQGSGARSYEQYF | TGCGCCAGCAGCCAAGGATCGGGGGCGCGGTCCTACGAGCAGTACTTC
NA | TRBJ1-4 | NA | TRBV5-4 | CASSSDLGTNEKLFF | TGTGCCAGCAGCTCCGATCTGGGAACTAATGAAAAACTGTTTTTT
TRBD2 | TRBJ2-1 | NA | TRBV5-1 | CASRRLAGGRGSYNEQFF | TGCGCCAGCAGAAGGCTAGCGGGAGGAAGGGGCTCCTACAATGAGCAGTTCTTC
NA | TRBJ2-2 | NA | TRBV11-2 | CASSLWVGLRESNTGELFF | TGTGCCAGCAGCTTATGGGTTGGCCTTCGGGAGAGTAACACCGGGGAGCTGTTTTTT
NA | TRBJ2-1 | once | TRBV5-1 | CASTPIGGSISYNEQFF | TGCGCCAGCACCCCAATTGGCGGGTCGATTTCCTACAATGAGCAGTTCTTC
NA | TRBJ2-7 | once | TRBV30 | CAWSGGPYEQYF | TGTGCCTGGAGCGGGGGGCCGTACGAGCAGTACTTC
NA | TRBJ1-3 | NA | TRBV28 | CASTMGGMGNTIYF | TGTGCCAGCACCATGGGCGGGATGGGAAACACCATATATTTT
NA | TRBJ2-3 | NA | TRBV5-1 | CASSPRPLTSTDTQYF | TGCGCCAGCAGCCCACGTCCACTAACTAGCACAGATACGCAGTATTTT
NA | TRBJ1-2 | NA | TRBV30 | CAWRLGGYTF | TGTGCCTGGCGATTGGGGGGCTACACCTTC
NA | TRBJ2-6 | once | TRBV28 | CASSPGRGANVLTF | TGTGCCAGCAGTCCAGGGAGAGGGGCCAACGTCCTGACTTTC
TRBD2 | TRBJ2-1 | NA | TRBV6-1 | CATLRGGVPYNEQFF | TGTGCCACCCTCCGGGGGGGGGTCCCCTACAATGAGCAGTTCTTC
TRBD1 | TRBJ2-1 | few | TRBV4-1 | CASSAYGTAFEQFF | TGCGCCAGCAGCGCGTACGGGACAGCCTTTGAGCAGTTCTTC
TRBD2 | TRBJ2-1 | NA | TRBV5-1 | CASSNARVGLAGVVNEQFF | TGCGCCAGCAGCAACGCCAGGGTAGGACTAGCGGGAGTCGTGAATGAGCAGTTCTTC
NA | TRBJ1-1 | NA | TRBV19 | CASSIPQTGRQNTEAFF | TGTGCCAGTAGTATACCCCAAACGGGACGCCAGAACACTGAAGCTTTCTTT
TRBD2 | TRBJ2-5 | NA | TRBV2 | CASRADRVMTSGGTGTQYF | TGTGCCAGCAGGGCAGACAGAGTGATGACTAGCGGGGGGACGGGGACCCAGTACTTC